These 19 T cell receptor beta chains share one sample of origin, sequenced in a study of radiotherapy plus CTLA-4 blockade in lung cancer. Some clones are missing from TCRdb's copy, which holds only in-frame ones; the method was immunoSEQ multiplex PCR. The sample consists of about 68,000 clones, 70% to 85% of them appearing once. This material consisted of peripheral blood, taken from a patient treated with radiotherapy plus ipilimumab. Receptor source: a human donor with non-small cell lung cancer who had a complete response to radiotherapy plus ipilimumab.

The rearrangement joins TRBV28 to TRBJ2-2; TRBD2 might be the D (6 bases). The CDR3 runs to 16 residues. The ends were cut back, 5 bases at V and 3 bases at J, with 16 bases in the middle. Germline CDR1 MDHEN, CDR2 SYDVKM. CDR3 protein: CASSPPEWEDTGELFF. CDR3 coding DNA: TGTGCCAGCAGTCCCCCAGAGTGGGAGGACACCGGGGAGCTGTTTTTT.

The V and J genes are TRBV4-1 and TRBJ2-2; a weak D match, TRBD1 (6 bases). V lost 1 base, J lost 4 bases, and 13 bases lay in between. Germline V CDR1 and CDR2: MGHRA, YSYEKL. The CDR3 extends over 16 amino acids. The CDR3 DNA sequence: TGCGCCAGCAGCCAAGTCCCGGACAGCCGCACCGGGGAGCTGTTTTTT. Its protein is CASSQVPDSRTGELFF.

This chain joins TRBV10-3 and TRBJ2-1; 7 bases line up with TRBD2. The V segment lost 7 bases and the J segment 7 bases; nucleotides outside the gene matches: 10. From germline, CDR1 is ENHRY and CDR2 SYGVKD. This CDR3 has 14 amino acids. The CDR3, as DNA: TGTGCCATCATGGGGGATGACGGGAGGAATGAGCAGTTCTTC. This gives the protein CAIMGDDGRNEQFF.

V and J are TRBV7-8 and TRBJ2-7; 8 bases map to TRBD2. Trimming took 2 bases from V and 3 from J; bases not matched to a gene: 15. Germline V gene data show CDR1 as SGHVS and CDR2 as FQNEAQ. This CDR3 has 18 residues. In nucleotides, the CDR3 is TGTGCCAGCAGCTTAAACCGTGGGGGAGCGGGAGTTGGCTACGAGCAGTACGTC. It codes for CASSLNRGGAGVGYEQYV.

As DNA, the CDR3 is TGTGCCAGTAGTATAGGTGGGCAAGCTAACTATGGCTACACCTTC. Translated: CASSIGGQANYGYTF. The genes are TRBV19 and TRBJ1-2, with D hard to call. Looked up from germline, CDR1 is LNHDA and CDR2 is SQIVND (reference sequence). The CDR3 sequence is 15 residues long. V was shortened by 1 base and J by 0 bases, with 9 bases between the two germline ends.

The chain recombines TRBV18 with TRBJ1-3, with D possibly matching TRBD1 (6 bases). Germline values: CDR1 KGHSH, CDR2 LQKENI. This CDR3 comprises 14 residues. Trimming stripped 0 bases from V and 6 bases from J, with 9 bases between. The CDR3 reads CASSPPEGQNTIYF. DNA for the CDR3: TGTGCCAGCTCACCACCTGAGGGACAAAACACCATATATTTT. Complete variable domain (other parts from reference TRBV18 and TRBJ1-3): NAGVMQNPRHLVRRRGQEARLRCSPMKGHSHVYWYRQLPEEGLKFMVYLQKENIIDESGMPKERFSAEFPKEGPSILRIQQVVRGDSAAYFCASSPPEGQNTIYFGEGSWLTVV.

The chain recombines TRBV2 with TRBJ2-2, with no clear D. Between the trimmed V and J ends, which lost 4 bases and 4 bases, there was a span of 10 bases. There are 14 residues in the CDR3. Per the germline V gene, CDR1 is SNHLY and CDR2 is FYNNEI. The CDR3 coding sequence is TGTGCCAGCAGTGGTCTTAGGCCCACCGGGGAGCTGTTTTTT. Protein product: CASSGLRPTGELFF. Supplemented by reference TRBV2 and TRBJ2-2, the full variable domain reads EPEVTQTPSHQVTQMGQEVILRCVPISNHLYFYWYRQILGQKVEFLVSFYNNEISEKSEIFDDQFSVERPDGSNFTLKIRSTKLEDSAMYFCASSGLRPTGELFFGEGSRLTVL.

CDR3 nucleotides: TGCGCCAGCAGCGCGGGGCAGGGTAGGGAAAAACTGTTTTTT. Residues: CASSAGQGREKLFF. The V call is TRBV5-1, the J call TRBJ1-4; D possibly corresponds to TRBD1 (5 bases). V lost 4 bases and J 8 bases, leaving 15 bases between the germline ends. This CDR3 region has 14 residues. Germline V lookup: CDR1 SGHRS, CDR2 YFSETQ.

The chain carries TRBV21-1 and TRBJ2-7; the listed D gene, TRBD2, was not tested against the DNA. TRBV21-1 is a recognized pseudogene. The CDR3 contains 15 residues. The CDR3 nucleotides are TGTGCCAGCACCAAGCTGGGTAGAAAGGCGGGGGAGCAGTACGTC. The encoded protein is CASTKLGRKAGEQYV.

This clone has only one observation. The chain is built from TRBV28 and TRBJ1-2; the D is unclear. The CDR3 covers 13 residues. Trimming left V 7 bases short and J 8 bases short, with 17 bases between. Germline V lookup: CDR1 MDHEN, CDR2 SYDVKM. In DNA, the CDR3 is TGTGCCAGCACCTACGGGAGGGCTCAGGGCTACACCTTC. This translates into CASTYGRAQGYTF.

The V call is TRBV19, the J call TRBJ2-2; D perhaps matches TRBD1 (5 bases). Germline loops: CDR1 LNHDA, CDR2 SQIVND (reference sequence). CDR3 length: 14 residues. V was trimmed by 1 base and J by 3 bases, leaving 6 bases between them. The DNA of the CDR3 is TGTGCCAGTAGTATAGTAGGGGACACCGGGGAGCTGTTTTTT. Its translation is CASSIVGDTGELFF. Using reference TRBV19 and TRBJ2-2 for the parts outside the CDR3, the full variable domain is DGGITQSPKYLFRKEGQNVTLSCEQNLNHDAMYWYRQDPGQGLRLIYYSQIVNDFQKGDIAEGYSVSREKKESFPLTVTSAQKNPTAFYLCASSIVGDTGELFFGEGSRLTVL.

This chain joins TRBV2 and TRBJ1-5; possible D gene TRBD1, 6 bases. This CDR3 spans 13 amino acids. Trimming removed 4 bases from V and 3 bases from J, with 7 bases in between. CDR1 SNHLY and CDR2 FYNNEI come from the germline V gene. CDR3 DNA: TGTGCCAGCAGTGCAGGGGTCAATCAGCCCCAGCATTTT. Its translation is CASSAGVNQPQHF.

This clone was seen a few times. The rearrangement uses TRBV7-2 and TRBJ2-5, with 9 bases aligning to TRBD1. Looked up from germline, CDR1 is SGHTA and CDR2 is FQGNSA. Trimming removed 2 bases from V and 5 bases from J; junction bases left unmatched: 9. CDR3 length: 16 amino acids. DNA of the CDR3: TGTGCCAGCAGCTTAATTTTGGGACAGGGAGGGGAGACCCAGTACTTC. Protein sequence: CASSLILGQGGETQYF.

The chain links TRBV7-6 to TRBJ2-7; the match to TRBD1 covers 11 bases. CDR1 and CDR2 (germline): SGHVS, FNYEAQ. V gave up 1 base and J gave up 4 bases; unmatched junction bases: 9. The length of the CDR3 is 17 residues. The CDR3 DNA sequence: TGTGCCAGCAGCTTAGGTAGGGGCTGGGACAGGGGGTACGAGCAGTACGTC. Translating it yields CASSLGRGWDRGYEQYV.

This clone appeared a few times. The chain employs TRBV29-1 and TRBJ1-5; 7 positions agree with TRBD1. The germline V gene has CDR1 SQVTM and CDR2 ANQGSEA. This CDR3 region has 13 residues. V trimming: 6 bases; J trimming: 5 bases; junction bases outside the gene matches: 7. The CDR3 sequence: CSVRDREHQPQHF. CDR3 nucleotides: TGCAGCGTCCGTGACAGGGAGCATCAGCCCCAGCATTTT.

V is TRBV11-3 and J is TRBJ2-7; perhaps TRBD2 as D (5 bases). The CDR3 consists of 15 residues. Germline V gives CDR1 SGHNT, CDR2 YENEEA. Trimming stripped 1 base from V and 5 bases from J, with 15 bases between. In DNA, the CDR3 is TGTGCCAGCAGCTTAGGGGCAGCCAGAGGGAACGAGCAGTACTTC. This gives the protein CASSLGAARGNEQYF.

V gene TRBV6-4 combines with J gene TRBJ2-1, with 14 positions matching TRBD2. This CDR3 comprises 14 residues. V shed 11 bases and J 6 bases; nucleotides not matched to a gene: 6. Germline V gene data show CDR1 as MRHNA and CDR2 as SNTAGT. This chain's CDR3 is CAGLGLAGVNEQFF. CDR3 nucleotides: TGTGCCGGACTGGGACTAGCGGGAGTCAATGAGCAGTTCTTC.

Here the CDR3 reads CASSPRGPDSYTDTQYF. CDR3 sequence (DNA): TGTGCCAGCAGCCCCAGGGGTCCGGACTCCTACACAGATACGCAGTATTTT. The chain links TRBV13 to TRBJ2-3, with D tentatively TRBD1 (6 bases). The CDR3 contains 17 residues. Trimming removed 5 bases from V and 2 bases from J, with 20 bases in between. The germline CDR1 and CDR2 sequences are PRHDT and FYEKMQ (reference sequence).

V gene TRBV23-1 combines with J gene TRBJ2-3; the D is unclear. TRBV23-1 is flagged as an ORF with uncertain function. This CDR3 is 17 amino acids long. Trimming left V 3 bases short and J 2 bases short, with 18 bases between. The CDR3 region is CASSHPNPESSTDTQYF. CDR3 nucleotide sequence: TGCGCCAGCAGTCACCCGAACCCAGAGTCCTCCACAGATACGCAGTATTTT.